The clone carrying this TCR beta chain was seen many times. The sample belongs to a study of glioma-infiltrating T cells. The V segment lost 4 bases and the J segment 9 bases; nucleotides outside the gene matches: 13. This CDR3 has 15 amino acids. From germline, CDR1 is SQVTM and CDR2 ANQGSEA. The iRepertoire nested amplicon-rescue multiplex PCR amplified TCR alpha and beta CDR3s from RNA. In TCRdb, the multiplex PCR reads were re-called with MiXCR into one record per CDR3 protein. The data hold about 190,000 distinct CDR3 sequences, with 32% observed a single time. The rearrangement links TRBV29-1 to TRBJ2-1; 9 bases are shared with TRBD2. This TCR derives from a human donor with low-grade glioma or glioblastoma, undergoing nonglioma brain surgery, or in good health (not recorded which). The sequenced sample was glioma tissue, nonneoplastic brain tissue, or PBMCs (not recorded which). CDR3: CSVGGRGGQAREQFF. CDR3 DNA sequence: TGCAGCGTTGGCGGGAGGGGTGGGCAGGCCCGTGAGCAGTTCTTC.